The next 10 T cell receptor beta chains were all read from a single sample in a study of cytomegalovirus exposure and HLA in healthy donors. The PCR employed 60 Vbeta primers together with 13 Jbeta primers. This table comes from immunoSEQ multiplex PCR, and its TCRdb copy is limited to in-frame clones, with some not included. The sample has 150,000 or so clones, more than 70% seen once. The material sequenced was PBMCs. The receptors were gathered from a man aged 30 to 39 in good health and CMV-seronegative.

This chain joins TRBV5-1 and TRBJ2-7, with 8 bases matching TRBD2. V was clipped by 4 bases and J by 0 bases; unmatched bases: 12. The CDR3 is made up of 17 amino acids. Germline V gene data show CDR1 as SGHRS and CDR2 as YFSETQ. DNA for the CDR3: TGCGCCAGCAGCCCTCCTCCCGGGACTAGGAGCTCCTACGAGCAGTACTTC. Translation: CASSPPPGTRSSYEQYF.

This clone was seen a handful of times. The genes are TRBV5-6 and TRBJ2-2, with 8 bases identical to TRBD2. After removal of 3 bases from V and 6 bases from J, the junction contained 10 bases not matched to a gene. The CDR3 has 16 amino acids. Germline CDR1 and CDR2: SGHDT and YYEEEE. The CDR3: CASSSPASGGAGELFF. In nucleotides, the CDR3 is TGTGCCAGCAGCTCCCCAGCGTCGGGGGGGGCCGGGGAGCTGTTTTTT.

The gene calls are TRBV19 and TRBJ1-6, with D tentatively TRBD1 (6 bases). The CDR3 extends over 15 amino acids. V lost 3 bases, J lost 9 bases, and 15 bases lay in between. CDR1 and CDR2 (germline): LNHDA, SQIVND (reference sequence). CDR3 protein: CASSIQGTQGSPLHF. CDR3 nucleotide sequence: TGTGCCAGTAGTATTCAGGGGACACAAGGTTCACCCCTCCACTTT.

V gene TRBV28 combines with J gene TRBJ1-1, with TRBD1 as a possible D gene (5 bases). The CDR3 has 14 residues. Germline V lookup: CDR1 MDHEN, CDR2 SYDVKM. Trimming took off 1 base at V and 0 bases at J, with 6 bases between the two ends. Written as DNA, the CDR3 is TGTGCCAGCAGTTTATTAGGGGTGAACACTGAAGCTTTCTTT. Encoded protein: CASSLLGVNTEAFF.

This chain connects TRBV6-1 to TRBJ1-3; the D gene is possibly TRBD1 (6 bases). Between the trimmed V and J ends, which lost 5 bases and 6 bases, there was a span of 17 bases. The germline CDR1 and CDR2 sequences are MNHNS and SASEGT. The CDR3 length is 15 residues. CDR3 in DNA: TGTGCCAGCAGTAGCACAGGGTCTCTGGCAAACACCATATATTTT. Translated: CASSSTGSLANTIYF.

This chain uses TRBV2 with TRBJ2-1; D possibly corresponds to TRBD2 (6 bases). The CDR3 extends over 12 amino acids. V shed 8 bases and J shed 8 bases, with 13 bases lying between them. Germline values: CDR1 SNHLY, CDR2 FYNNEI. The CDR3, as DNA: TGTGCCAGCGGGGAGGACTGGGATGAGCAGTTCTTC. Translated: CASGEDWDEQFF.

The rearrangement uses TRBV15 and TRBJ1-6; no clear D gene. V was cut by 1 base and J by 10 bases, with 8 bases left in between. Germline V CDR1 and CDR2: LNHNV, YYDKDF (reference sequence). The CDR3 covers 13 residues. DNA for the CDR3: TGTGCCACCAGCAGAGCGAGGGAATCACCCCTCCACTTT. Translation: CATSRARESPLHF.

This sequence joins TRBV18 and TRBJ2-2, with 8 bases fitting TRBD1. V lost 1 base to trimming and J lost 0 bases; unmatched junction nucleotides: 1. The CDR3 is 16 amino acids. CDR1 KGHSH and CDR2 LQKENI come from the germline V gene. In nucleotides, the CDR3 is TGTGCCAGCTCACCACGGACAGGGCCGAACACCGGGGAGCTGTTTTTT. Residues: CASSPRTGPNTGELFF.

CDR3 in amino acids: CASSQGAGTNHRDEQFF. CDR3 DNA: TGCGCCAGCAGCCAAGGCGCCGGGACTAATCATCGCGATGAGCAGTTCTTC. The chain uses TRBV4-3 and TRBJ2-1, with 7 bases matching TRBD2. The J segment lost 8 bases and the V segment lost 1 base, leaving 14 bases of the junction unmatched. The germline V gene encodes CDR1 LGHNA and CDR2 YSLEER. The CDR3 totals 17 residues.

The chain joins TRBV4-1 to TRBJ2-1; 8 bases match TRBD2. The germline V gene has CDR1 MGHRA and CDR2 YSYEKL. The V and J ends lost 1 base and 7 bases, in that order; junction bases with no gene match: 9. The CDR3 runs to 16 residues. The CDR3 DNA sequence: TGCGCCAGCAGCCAAGGATTCGCGGGAGGAAGGAATGAGCAGTTCTTC. It encodes CASSQGFAGGRNEQFF.